The following is a T cell receptor (beta chain) sequence with its context. The target of this receptor is not known. No much larger clonotype is one base removed from it; base qualities were not supplied. Synthetic TCR analog templates were spiked into each PCR so that absolute template abundance could be estimated from read counts. TCRbeta CDR3 regions were amplified from genomic DNA with bias-controlled V and J gene primers using the immunoSEQ assay. Sequencing of rearranged TCRbeta segments was done at approximately 20X coverage. On the study's bioinformatics: Clustering was used to correct sequencing errors, and CDR3s were annotated against IMGT to assign V, D and J genes. Downstream analyses used only productive TCRbeta rearrangements, leaving out any out-of-frame or stop-codon sequences. Clonality was computed as one minus Shannon entropy normalized by the log of the number of unique productive sequences. Clones differing between time points or between blood and tumor were identified using Fisher's exact test with Benjamini-Hochberg correction, with an adjusted p below 0.01 applied as the threshold. The immuneACCESS repertoire file appears here via TCRdb, limited to in-frame rearrangements. These files lack a portion of the clones; in checked studies, under half of the deficit traces to unresolved V genes, and the cause of the others is not known. V, J and clone size derive from that table, while D and trimming were established from the DNA sequence. A total of about 52,000 clones appear in this sample, 84% of them only once. 5% to 6% of the sample is taken by the ten largest.

The sample comes from a study of PD-L1 blockade in urothelial cancer (dated by TCRdb to 2016 to 2017). About the study as a whole: All patients started therapy in about 2014 and received atezolizumab 1,200 mg intravenously every 3 weeks. About 85% of the 29 patients were identified as males with urothelial cancer of bladder origin, and a prior smoking history was reported by 18 of 29 patients. An ECOG performance status of 0 or 1 was recorded for the patients, and 0 to 3 prior chemotherapy regimens had been received by the patients. Blood samples were analyzed at 3 weeks after treatment start (second dose) and at 6 weeks after treatment start. Blood samples yielded a median of around 130,000 T cells and more than 75,000 unique TCRs, with median clonality roughly 0.084. An exploratory multi-omic analysis was conducted of the somatic, immune and clinical correlates of response to PD-L1 blockade with atezolizumab in urothelial cancer. Pretreatment tumor samples and matched peripheral blood, collected serially before and after atezolizumab treatment, underwent TCR sequencing. Durable clinical benefit was defined as a progression-free survival longer than 6 months, and TCR features were additionally tested against progression-free survival and overall survival. In the same patients who had TCR sequencing, pretreatment tumors also underwent whole exome sequencing and RNA sequencing. Durable clinical benefit was achieved by nine patients but not by the remaining 20. Pretreatment blood TCR-seq was available for about 27 patients, at least one posttreatment blood collection was obtained for 25 or so patients, and tumor TCR-seq was available for 25 or so patients.

The cohort comprised roughly 30 patients with locally advanced or metastatic urothelial carcinoma treated at Memorial Sloan Kettering on a trial protocol. Peripheral blood mononuclear cells were collected pretreatment and during treatment, with between 1 and 8 total time points per patient. The Qiagen DNeasy Blood extraction kit was used to purify genomic DNA from total PBMCs and tumor samples. PBMCs were collected pretreatment and during treatment and were isolated and stored as previously described. The CDR3, cysteine through phenylalanine, is 14 amino acids long. The read is trimmed to its CDR3 DNA, 42 bases read in frame from base 1. Trimming at the junction amounts to 2 bases on V and 4 bases on J, and the germline ends lie 12 bases apart. Taken from the germline V gene, the CDR1 and CDR2 loops are SGHVS and FNYEAQ. What the study reported, not specific to this receptor: Among patients with durable benefit, tumor-associated TCR clones showed greater expansion in peripheral blood 3 weeks after treatment started (n = 22, p = 0.022). Because of the small sample size (n ≈ 28) and the many exploratory analyses performed, the results are intended to be regarded as hypothesis-generating. Improved progression-free and overall survival was found to be associated with pretreatment peripheral blood TCR clonality below the median.

The sample here was PBMCs, taken around atezolizumab (anti-PD-L1) treatment. This receptor was taken from a man in his forties with urothelial cancer. In this chain, TRBV7-6 is recombined with TRBJ2-7; the D gene lacks a confident call. The DNA sequence is as follows: TGTGCCAGCAGCTTACTGCCCTCGGAGTACGAGCAGTACTTC. It encodes CASSLLPSEYEQYF. Outside the CDR3, residues come from the reference TRBV7-6 and TRBJ2-7 proteins, so the full variable domain is: GAGVSQSPRYKVTKRGQDVALRCDPISGHVSLYWYRQALGQGPEFLTYFNYEAQQDKSGLPNDRFSAERPEGSISTLTIQRTEQRDSAMYRCASSLLPSEYEQYFGPGTRLTVT.